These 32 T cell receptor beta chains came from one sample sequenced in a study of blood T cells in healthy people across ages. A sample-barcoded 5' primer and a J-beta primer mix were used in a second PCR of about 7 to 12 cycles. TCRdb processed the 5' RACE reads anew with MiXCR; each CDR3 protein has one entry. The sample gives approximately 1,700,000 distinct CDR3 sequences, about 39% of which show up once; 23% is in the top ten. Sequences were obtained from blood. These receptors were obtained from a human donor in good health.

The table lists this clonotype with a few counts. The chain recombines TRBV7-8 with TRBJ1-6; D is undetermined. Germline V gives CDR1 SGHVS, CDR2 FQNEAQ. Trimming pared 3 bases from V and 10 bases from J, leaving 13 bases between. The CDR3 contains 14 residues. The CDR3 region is CASSFSEDSSPLHF. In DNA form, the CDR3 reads TGTGCCAGCAGCTTTTCCGAGGATAGCTCACCCCTCCACTTT.

CDR3 in amino acids: CASSQVGGHGETQYF. The CDR3 nucleotides are TGCGCCAGCAGCCAAGTAGGGGGACACGGCGAGACCCAGTACTTC. The chain couples TRBV4-3 to TRBJ2-5; D perhaps matches TRBD1 (6 bases). Germline V gene sequence: CDR1 LGHNA, CDR2 YSLEER. V was cut by 1 base and J by 5 bases, with 14 bases left in between. The CDR3 length is 15 residues.

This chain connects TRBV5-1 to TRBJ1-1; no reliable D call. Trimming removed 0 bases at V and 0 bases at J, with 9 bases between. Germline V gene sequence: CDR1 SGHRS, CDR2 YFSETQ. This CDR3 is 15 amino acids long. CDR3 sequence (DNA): TGCGCCAGCAGCTTGGCGGCAGCTTTGAACACTGAAGCTTTCTTT. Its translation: CASSLAAALNTEAFF.

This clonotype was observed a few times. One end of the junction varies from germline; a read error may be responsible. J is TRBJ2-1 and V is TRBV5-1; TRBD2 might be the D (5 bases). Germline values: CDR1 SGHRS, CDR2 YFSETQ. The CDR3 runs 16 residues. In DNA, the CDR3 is TGCACCAGCAGCTTGGGAGTCGCCCGCACCTACAATGAGCAGTTCTTC. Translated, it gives CTSSLGVARTYNEQFF.

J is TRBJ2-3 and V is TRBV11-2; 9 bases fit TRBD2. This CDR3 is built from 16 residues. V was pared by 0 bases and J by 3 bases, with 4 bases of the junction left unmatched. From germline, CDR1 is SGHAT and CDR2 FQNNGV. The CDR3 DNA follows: TGTGCCAGCAGCTTAGATCGGCGGGAGGGGACAGATACGCAGTATTTT. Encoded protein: CASSLDRREGTDTQYF.

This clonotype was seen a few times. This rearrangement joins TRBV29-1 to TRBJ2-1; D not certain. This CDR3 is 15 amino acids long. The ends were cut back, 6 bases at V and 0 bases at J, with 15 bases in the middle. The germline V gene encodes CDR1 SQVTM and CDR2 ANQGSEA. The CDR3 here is CSVSVGIGSYNEQFF. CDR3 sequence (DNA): TGCAGCGTGTCAGTGGGTATCGGCTCCTACAATGAGCAGTTCTTC.

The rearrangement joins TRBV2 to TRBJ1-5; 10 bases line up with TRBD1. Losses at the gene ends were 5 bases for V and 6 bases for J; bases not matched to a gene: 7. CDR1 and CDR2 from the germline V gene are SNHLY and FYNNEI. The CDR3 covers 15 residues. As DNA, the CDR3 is TGTGCCAGCAGTCGGGACAGGGGACCAAGTCAGCCCCAGCATTTT. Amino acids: CASSRDRGPSQPQHF. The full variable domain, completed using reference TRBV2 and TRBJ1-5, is EPEVTQTPSHQVTQMGQEVILRCVPISNHLYFYWYRQILGQKVEFLVSFYNNEISEKSEIFDDQFSVERPDGSNFTLKIRSTKLEDSAMYFCASSRDRGPSQPQHFGDGTRLSIL.

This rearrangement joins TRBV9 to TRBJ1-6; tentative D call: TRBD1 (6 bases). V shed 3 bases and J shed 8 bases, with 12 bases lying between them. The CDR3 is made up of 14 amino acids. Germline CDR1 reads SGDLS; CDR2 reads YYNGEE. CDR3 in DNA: TGTGCCAGCAGCGCAGACAGGACGGATTCACCCCTCCACTTT. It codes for CASSADRTDSPLHF.

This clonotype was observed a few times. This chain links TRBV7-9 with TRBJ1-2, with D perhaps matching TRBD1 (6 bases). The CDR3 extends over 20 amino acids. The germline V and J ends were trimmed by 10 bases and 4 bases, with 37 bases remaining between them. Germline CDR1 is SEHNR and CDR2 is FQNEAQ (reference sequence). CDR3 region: CATPDNQQGYRRRLAYGYTF. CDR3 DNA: TGTGCCACCCCTGATAACCAACAGGGTTATCGCCGTCGCTTGGCCTATGGCTACACCTTC.

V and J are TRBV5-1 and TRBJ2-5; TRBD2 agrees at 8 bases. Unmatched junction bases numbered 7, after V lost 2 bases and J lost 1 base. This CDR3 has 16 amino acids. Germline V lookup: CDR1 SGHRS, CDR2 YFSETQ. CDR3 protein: CASSFMSGGPQETQYF. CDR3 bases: TGCGCCAGCAGCTTTATGAGCGGGGGACCCCAAGAGACCCAGTACTTC.

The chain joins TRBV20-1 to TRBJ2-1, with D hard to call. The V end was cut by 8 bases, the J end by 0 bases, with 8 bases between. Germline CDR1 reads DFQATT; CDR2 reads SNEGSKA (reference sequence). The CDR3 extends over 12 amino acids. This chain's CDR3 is CSPRASYNEQFF. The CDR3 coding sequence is TGCAGTCCCCGGGCCTCCTACAATGAGCAGTTCTTC.

The CDR3 reads CASSFRGTLSGTDTQYF. In DNA, the CDR3 is TGTGCCAGCAGTTTCCGAGGGACCCTGTCGGGCACAGATACGCAGTATTTT. This rearrangement joins TRBV12-3 or TRBV12-4 to TRBJ2-3; D possibly matches TRBD1 or TRBD2 (5 bases each). Trimming stripped 3 bases from V and 1 base from J, with 17 bases between. The CDR3 extends over 17 amino acids.

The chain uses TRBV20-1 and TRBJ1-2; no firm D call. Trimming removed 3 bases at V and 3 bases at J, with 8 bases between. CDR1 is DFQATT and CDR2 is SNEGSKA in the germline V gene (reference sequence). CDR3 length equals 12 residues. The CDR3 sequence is CSARVWDYGYTF. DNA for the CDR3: TGCAGTGCTAGGGTATGGGACTATGGCTACACCTTC.

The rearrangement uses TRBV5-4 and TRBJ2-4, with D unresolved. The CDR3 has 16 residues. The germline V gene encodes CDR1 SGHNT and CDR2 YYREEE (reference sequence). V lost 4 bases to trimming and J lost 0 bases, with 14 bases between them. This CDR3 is CASSDRLGVAKNIQYF. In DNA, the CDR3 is TGTGCCAGCAGCGATCGGCTTGGGGTAGCCAAAAACATTCAGTACTTC.

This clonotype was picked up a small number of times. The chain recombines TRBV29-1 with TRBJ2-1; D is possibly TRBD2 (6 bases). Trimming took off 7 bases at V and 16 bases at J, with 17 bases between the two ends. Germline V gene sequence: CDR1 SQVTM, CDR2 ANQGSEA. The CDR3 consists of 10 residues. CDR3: CSGRLESLFF. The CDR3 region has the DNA TGCAGCGGCCGACTAGAATCCCTCTTCTTC.

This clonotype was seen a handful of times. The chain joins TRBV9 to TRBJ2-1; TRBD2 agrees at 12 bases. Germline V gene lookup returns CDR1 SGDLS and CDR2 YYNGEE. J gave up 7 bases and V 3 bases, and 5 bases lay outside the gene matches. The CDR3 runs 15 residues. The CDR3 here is CASSAQLAGGNEQFF. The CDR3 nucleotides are TGTGCCAGCAGCGCCCAACTAGCGGGGGGAAATGAGCAGTTCTTC. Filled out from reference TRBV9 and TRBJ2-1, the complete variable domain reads DSGVTQTPKHLITATGQRVTLRCSPRSGDLSVYWYQQSLDQGLQFLIQYYNGEERAKGNILERFSAQQFPDLHSELNLSSLELGDSALYFCASSAQLAGGNEQFFGPGTRLTVL.

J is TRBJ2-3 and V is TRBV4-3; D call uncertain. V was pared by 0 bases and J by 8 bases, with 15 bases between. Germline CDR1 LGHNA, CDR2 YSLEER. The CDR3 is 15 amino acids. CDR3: CASSQDPARVGTQYF. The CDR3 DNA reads TGCGCCAGCAGCCAAGATCCGGCCCGGGTTGGTACGCAGTATTTT.

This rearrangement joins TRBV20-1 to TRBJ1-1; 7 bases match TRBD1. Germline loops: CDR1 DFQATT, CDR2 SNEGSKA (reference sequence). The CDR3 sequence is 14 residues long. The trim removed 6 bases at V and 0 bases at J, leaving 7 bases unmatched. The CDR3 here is CSAETGTLNTEAFF. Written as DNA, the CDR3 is TGCAGTGCGGAGACAGGGACTCTGAACACTGAAGCTTTCTTT.

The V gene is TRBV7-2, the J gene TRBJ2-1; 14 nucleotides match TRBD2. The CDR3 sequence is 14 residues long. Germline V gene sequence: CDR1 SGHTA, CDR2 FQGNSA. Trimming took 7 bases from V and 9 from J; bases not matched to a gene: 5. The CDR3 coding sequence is TGTGCCAGCACGACTAGCGGGGGGGGCGGTGAGCAGTTCTTC. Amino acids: CASTTSGGGGEQFF.

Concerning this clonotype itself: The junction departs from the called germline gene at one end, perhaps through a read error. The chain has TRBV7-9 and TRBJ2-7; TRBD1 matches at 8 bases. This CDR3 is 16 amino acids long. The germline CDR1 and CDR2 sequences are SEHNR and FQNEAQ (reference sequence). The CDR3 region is CTSSLDQGALFYEQYF. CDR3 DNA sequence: TGTACCAGCAGCTTAGACCAGGGGGCGCTTTTCTACGAGCAGTACTTC. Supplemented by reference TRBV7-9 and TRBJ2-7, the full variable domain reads DTGVSQNPRHKITKRGQNVTFRCDPISEHNRLYWYRQTLGQGPEFLTYFQNEAQLEKSRLLSDRFSAERPKGSFSTLEIQRTEQGDSAMYLCTSSLDQGALFYEQYFGPGTRLTVT.

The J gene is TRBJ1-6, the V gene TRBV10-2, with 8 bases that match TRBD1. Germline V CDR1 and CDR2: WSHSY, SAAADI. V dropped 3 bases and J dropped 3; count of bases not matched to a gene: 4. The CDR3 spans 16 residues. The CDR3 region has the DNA TGCGCCAGCAGTGACATACAGGGGGGCTATAATTCACCCCTCCACTTT. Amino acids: CASSDIQGGYNSPLHF.

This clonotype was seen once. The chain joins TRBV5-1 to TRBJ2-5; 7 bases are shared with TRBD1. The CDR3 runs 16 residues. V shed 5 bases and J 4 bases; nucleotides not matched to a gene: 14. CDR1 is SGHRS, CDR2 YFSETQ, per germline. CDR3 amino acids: CASRRQPRQGGETQYF. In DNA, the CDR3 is TGCGCCAGCAGGCGTCAACCCCGACAGGGCGGAGAGACCCAGTACTTC.

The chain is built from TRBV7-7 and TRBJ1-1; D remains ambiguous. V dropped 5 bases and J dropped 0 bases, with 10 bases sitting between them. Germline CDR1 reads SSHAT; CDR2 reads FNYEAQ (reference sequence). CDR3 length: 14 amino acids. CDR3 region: CASSKITVNTEAFF. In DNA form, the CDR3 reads TGTGCCAGCAGCAAAATTACAGTGAACACTGAAGCTTTCTTT.

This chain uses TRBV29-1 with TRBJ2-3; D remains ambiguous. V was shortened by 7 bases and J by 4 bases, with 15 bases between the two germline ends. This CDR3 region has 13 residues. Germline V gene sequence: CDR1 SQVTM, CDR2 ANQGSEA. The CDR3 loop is CSDRVDSADTQYF. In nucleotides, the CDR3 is TGCAGCGACCGGGTAGACTCTGCAGATACGCAGTATTTT.

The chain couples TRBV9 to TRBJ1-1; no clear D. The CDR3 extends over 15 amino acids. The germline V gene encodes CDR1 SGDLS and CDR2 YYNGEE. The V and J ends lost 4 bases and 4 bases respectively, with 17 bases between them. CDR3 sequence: CASSFLTLMSTEAFF. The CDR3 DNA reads TGTGCCAGCAGCTTCTTGACACTCATGAGCACTGAAGCTTTCTTT.

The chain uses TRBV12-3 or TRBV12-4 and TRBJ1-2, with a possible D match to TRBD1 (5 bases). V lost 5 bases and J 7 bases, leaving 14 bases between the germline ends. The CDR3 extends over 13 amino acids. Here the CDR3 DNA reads TGTGCCAGCAGTACCGGGACCCACGGTGGCTACACCTTC. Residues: CASSTGTHGGYTF.

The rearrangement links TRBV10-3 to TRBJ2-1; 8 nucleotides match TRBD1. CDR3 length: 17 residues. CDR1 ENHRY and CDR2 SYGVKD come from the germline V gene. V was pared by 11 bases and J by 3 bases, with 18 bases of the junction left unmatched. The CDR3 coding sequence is TGTGCCTCCAACATTAAGGGGGACAGGTCGATCTACAATGAGCAGTTCTTC. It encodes CASNIKGDRSIYNEQFF.

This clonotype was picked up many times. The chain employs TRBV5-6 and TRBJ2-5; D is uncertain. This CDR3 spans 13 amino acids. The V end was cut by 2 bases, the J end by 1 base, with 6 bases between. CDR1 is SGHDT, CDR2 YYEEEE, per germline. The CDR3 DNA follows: TGTGCCAGCAGCTTTTGGGTCCAAGAGACCCAGTACTTC. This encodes CASSFWVQETQYF.

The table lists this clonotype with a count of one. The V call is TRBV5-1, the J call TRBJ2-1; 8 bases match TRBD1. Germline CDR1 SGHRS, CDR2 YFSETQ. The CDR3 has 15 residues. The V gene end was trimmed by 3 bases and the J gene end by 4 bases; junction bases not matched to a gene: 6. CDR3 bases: TGCGCCAGCAGCTACGGGACAGGATATTACAATGAGCAGTTCTTC. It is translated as CASSYGTGYYNEQFF.

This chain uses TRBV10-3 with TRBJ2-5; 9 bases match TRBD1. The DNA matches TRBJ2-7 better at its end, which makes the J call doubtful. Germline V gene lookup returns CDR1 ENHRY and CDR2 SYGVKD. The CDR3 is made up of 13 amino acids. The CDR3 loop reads CAIRDRAFTEQYF. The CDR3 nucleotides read TGTGCCATCCGGGACAGGGCTTTCACCGAGCAGTACTTC.

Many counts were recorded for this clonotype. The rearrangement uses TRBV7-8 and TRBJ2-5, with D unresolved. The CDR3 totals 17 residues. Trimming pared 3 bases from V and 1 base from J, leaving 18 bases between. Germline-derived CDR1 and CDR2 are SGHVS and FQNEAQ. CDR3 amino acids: CASSFEGVKLLQETQYF. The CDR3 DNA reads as TGTGCCAGCAGCTTTGAAGGCGTAAAACTACTCCAAGAGACCCAGTACTTC. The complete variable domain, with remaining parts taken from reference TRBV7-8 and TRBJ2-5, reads GAGVSQSPRYKVAKRGQDVALRCDPISGHVSLFWYQQALGQGPEFLTYFQNEAQLDKSGLPSDRFFAERPEGSVSTLKIQRTQQEDSAVYLCASSFEGVKLLQETQYFGPGTRLLVL.

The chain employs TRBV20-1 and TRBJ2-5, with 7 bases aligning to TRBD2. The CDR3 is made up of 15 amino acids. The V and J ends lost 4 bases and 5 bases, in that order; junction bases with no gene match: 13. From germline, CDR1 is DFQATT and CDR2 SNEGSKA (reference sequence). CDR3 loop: CSAKRSGRPGETQYF. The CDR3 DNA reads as TGCAGTGCTAAGCGTTCCGGGAGGCCGGGTGAGACCCAGTACTTC.